This T cell receptor beta chain stems from a study of cytomegalovirus exposure and HLA in healthy donors. Whole-study findings and limits: Cytomegalovirus status was reportedly diagnosed by the classifier with high specificity and sensitivity. Across donors, most TCRs were seen rarely, yet some public ones were widespread. There were some V segments, including TRBV6-2 and TRBV6-3, excluded as indistinguishable.

The V segment lost 6 bases and the J segment 1 base; nucleotides outside the gene matches: 8. This CDR3 is 16 amino acids long. Germline CDR1 and CDR2: ENHRY and SYGVKD. Researchers ran the PCR with 60 Vbeta and 13 Jbeta primers. Sequencing used immunoSEQ multiplex PCR; TCRdb keeps in-frame clones, though not all of them. The data contain some 130,000 clones, 76% of them singletons. Regarding this clone: No antigen is known for it.

This receptor was obtained from a middle-aged man in good health and CMV-seronegative. V is TRBV10-3 and J is TRBJ2-5; TRBD1 aligns across 10 bases. The sequencing sample was made of PBMCs. The CDR3 DNA follows: TGTGCCATCAGCGCGACAGGGGGCACAGGCCAAGAGACCCAGTACTTC. Its translation is CAISATGGTGQETQYF.